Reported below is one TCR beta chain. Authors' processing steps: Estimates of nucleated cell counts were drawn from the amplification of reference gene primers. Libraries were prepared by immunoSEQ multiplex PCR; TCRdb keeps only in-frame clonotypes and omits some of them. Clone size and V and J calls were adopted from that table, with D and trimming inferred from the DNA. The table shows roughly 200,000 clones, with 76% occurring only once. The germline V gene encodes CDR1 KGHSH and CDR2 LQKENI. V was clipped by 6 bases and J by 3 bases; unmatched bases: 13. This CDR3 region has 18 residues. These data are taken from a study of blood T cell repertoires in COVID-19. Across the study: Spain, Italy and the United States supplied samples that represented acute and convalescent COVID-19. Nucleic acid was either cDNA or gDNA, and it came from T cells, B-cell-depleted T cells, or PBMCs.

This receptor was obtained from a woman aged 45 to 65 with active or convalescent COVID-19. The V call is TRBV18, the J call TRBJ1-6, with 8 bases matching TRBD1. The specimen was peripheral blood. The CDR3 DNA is TGTGCCAGCTCCCCTCGGACAGGGAGAGCTGTCTATAATTCACCCCTCCACTTT. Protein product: CASSPRTGRAVYNSPLHF.